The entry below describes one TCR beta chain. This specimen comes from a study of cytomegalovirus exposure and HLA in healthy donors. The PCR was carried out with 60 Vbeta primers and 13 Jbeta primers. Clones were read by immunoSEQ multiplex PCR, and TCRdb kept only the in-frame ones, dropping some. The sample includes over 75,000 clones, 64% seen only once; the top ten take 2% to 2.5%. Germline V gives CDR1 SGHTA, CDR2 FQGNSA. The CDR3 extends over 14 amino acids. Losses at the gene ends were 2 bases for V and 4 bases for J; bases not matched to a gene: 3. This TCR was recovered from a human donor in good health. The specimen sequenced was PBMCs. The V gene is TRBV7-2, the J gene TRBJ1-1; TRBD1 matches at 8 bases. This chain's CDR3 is CASSLRQGSTEAFF. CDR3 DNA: TGTGCCAGCAGCTTAAGACAGGGGTCCACTGAAGCTTTCTTT.